The sequence of this T cell receptor beta chain was determined in a study of T cells in Graves' hyperthyroidism and ophthalmopathy. Study information: The authors collected peripheral blood at initial diagnosis, before any treatment.

Amplification of TCR beta CDR3 regions used RNA as the template. TCR CDR3 underwent first-round RT-PCR with the HTBI primer set. From the multiplex PCR reads, TCRdb called clonotypes with MiXCR, one entry per CDR3 protein. Of around 260,000 distinct CDR3 sequences in the sample, 20% to 25% were seen once. V gave up 6 bases and J gave up 3 bases, with 12 bases separating them. The CDR3 length is 13 residues. Germline lookup yields CDR1 MNHEY and CDR2 SVGEGT. The sample of blood was obtained at first hyperthyroidism diagnosis (before any ophthalmopathy symptoms). A note on this clonotype: The antigen remains unidentified.

Study results and caveats: Before onset, by a median of around six months, the model predicted ophthalmopathy. Blood also showed most of the thyroid clonotypes that were expanded above 0.001.

The chain combines TRBV6-2 or TRBV6-3 with TRBJ2-7; unclear D gene. The sample comprised blood. The TCR originated in a man aged 40-49 years with Graves' hyperthyroidism that later progressed to Graves' ophthalmopathy. The CDR3 nucleotides read TGTGCCAGCAGCTTAATCGAACTCTACGAGCAGTACTTC. As protein: CASSLIELYEQYF.